This T cell receptor (beta chain) was recovered during a study of T-cell reconstitution after alpha-beta-depleted transplantation in children. During its preparation, the TCRbeta library received unique molecular identifiers. TCRdb reanalysed the PCR reads using MiXCR and keeps one entry per CDR3 protein. Of around 600,000 distinct CDR3 sequences listed, about 11% are singletons. This clonotype was observed a few times. The TCR comes from a human donor who donated a stem cell graft to a child with acute myeloid leukemia. Sample: PBMCs from the stem cell graft donor, taken from the stem cell graft.

CDR3 loop: CSAPSPGGDEQFF. The CDR3 coding sequence is TGCAGTGCCCCCTCCCCAGGGGGGGATGAGCAGTTCTTC. The chain couples TRBV20-1 to TRBJ2-1, with D perhaps matching TRBD1 or TRBD2 (7 bases each). The germline V and J ends were trimmed by 6 bases and 8 bases, with 17 bases remaining between them. From germline, CDR1 is DFQATT and CDR2 SNEGSKA (reference sequence). The CDR3 has 13 amino acids.